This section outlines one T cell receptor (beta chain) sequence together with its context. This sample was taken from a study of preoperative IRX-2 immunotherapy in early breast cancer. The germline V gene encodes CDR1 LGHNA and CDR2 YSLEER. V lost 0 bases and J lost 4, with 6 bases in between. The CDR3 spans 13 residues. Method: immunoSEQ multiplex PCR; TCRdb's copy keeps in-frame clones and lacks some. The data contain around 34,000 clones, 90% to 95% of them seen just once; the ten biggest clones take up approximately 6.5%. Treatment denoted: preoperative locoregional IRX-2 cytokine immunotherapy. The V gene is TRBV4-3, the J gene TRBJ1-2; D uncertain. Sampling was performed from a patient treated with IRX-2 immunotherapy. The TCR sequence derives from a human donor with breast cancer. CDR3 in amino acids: CASSQESLYGYTF. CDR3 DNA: TGCGCCAGCAGCCAAGAGTCCCTCTATGGCTACACCTTC.